This section outlines one T cell receptor (beta chain) sequence together with its context. J was trimmed by 4 bases and V by 9 bases; bases with no gene match: 4. The CDR3 extends over 13 amino acids. CDR1 and CDR2 (germline): LNHDA, SQIVND (reference sequence). Adults between about 18 and 95 years of age took part from 20 to 25 US areas. The entry originates in a study of blood T cell repertoires in COVID-19. For the study at large: Acute-phase and convalescent COVID-19 samples originated in the United States, Italy and Spain. In each case, the material was cDNA or gDNA derived from T cells, B-cell-depleted T cells, or PBMCs.

The assay was immunoSEQ multiplex PCR, and TCRdb's table has in-frame clones only and misses some. The data hold a few hundred thousand clones, with around nine tenths observed a single time. The sequencing sample was made of PBMCs or T cells enriched from blood (not recorded which). The chain uses TRBV19 and TRBJ1-2, with 11 bases identical to TRBD1. This TCR was sampled from a woman aged 35 to 49 who had recovered from COVID-19. In nucleotides, the CDR3 is TGTGCCAGCGGGGACAGGGGGGGCTATGGCTACACCTTC. It yields the protein CASGDRGGYGYTF.